This T cell receptor beta chain was recorded in a study of beta chain features in type 1 diabetes. Study-wide points: Small HLA sub-analyses could not settle whether HLA shapes TCRB rearrangement. Moderate yet significant TCRB CDR3 shortening was seen in Type 1 diabetes patients in all four CD4+ subsets. Compared with healthy donors, patients appeared to share more similar naive, central memory and regulatory TCRB repertoires.

The whole isolated RNA underwent reverse transcription, so sequencing captured expressed TCRB transcripts. The data were produced by immunoSEQ multiplex PCR, yet TCRdb's version contains in-frame clones alone and is incomplete. Among some 370,000 clones listed, roughly a tenth were seen once. This clone was observed a few times. The antigen is not known. Looked up from germline, CDR1 is LGHNA and CDR2 is YNFKEQ. Trimming took 0 bases from V and 9 from J, leaving 9 bases between them. The CDR3 spans 13 residues. This TCR was sampled from a man aged 25-45 years with type 1 diabetes. The rearrangement uses TRBV4-2 and TRBJ2-1, with D unresolved. The source material was central memory CD4+ T cells from blood. DNA of the CDR3: TGTGCCAGCAGCCAAGAGGCGTGGGGTGAGCAGTTCTTC. Translated, it gives CASSQEAWGEQFF.